This T cell receptor (beta chain) appears in the sequencing data of a study of cytomegalovirus exposure and HLA in healthy donors. General observations from the study: A few of the chains that were CMV-associated were confirmed in vitro to be specific for CMV antigens. Researchers catalogued roughly 170 TCR beta chains as cytomegalovirus-associated.

The CDR3 covers 16 residues. Germline-derived CDR1 and CDR2 are SGHRS and YFSETQ. The V and J ends lost 4 bases and 3 bases, in that order; junction bases with no gene match: 7. Use of 60 Vbeta and 13 Jbeta primers characterized the PCR. Produced via immunoSEQ multiplex PCR; TCRdb's table is partial and in-frame only. The sample contains roughly 120,000 clones, roughly 74% of which appear only once. As regards this clone: The target antigen is unknown.

The rearrangement uses TRBV5-1 and TRBJ2-2, with 9 positions matching TRBD2. The specimen was PBMCs. The TCR sequence derives from a man between 40 and 49 years old in good health and CMV-seronegative. For the CDR3, the DNA is TGCGCCAGCAGCCCGCAGCGGGGGGAACACACCGGGGAGCTGTTTTTT. This gives the protein CASSPQRGEHTGELFF.